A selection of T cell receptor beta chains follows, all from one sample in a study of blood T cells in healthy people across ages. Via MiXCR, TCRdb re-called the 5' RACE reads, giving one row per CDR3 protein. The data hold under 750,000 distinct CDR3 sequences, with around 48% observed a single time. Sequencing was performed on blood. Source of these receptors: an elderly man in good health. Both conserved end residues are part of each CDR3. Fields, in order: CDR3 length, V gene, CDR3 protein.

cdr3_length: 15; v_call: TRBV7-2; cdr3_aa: CASSPYRSRADTQYF
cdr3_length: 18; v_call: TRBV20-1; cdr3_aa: CSARNLLAGGLASYEQYF
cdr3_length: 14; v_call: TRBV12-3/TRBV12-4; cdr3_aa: CASSFLTGSEKLFF
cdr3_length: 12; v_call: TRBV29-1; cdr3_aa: CSAQQGTNEQFF
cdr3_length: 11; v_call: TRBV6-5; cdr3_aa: CASSHHLEAFF
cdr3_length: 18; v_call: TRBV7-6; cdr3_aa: CASSSAPGVGRAKNIQYF
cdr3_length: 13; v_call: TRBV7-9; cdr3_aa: CASSFDRGNEQFF
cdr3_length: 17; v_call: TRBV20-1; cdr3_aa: CSARSGLAGSSYNEQFF
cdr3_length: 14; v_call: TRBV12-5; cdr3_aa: CASGLVDRGYEQYF
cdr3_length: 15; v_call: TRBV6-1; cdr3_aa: CASSEQTGGNTEAFF
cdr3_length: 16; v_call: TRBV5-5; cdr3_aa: CASSQGLVATYNEQFF
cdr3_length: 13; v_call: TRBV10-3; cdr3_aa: CAISESGSQPQHF
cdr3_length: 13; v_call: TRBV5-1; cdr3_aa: CASSTGPQWEAFF
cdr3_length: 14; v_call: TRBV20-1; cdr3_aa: CSARGEIGTDTQYF
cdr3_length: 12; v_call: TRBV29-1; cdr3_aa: CSVEENGYGYTF
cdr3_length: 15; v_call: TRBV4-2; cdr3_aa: CASSQVLGGGTEAFF
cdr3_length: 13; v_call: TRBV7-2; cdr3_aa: CASSPPRNYEQYF
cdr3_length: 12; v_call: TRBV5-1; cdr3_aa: CASSQLAGTQYF
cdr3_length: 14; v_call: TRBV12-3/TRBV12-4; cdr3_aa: CASSTQGGNQPQHF
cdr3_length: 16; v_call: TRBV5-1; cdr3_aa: CASSLTSGRATDTQYF
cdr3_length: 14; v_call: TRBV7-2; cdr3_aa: CASSFRGGTDTQYF
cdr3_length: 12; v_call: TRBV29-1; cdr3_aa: CSVESGAREQFF
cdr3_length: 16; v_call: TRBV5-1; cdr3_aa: CASSLGYRGPNSPLHF
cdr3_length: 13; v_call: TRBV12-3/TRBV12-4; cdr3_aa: CASSFTEPWEQYF